This TCR beta chain was recorded in a study of T cells in Graves' hyperthyroidism and ophthalmopathy. Turning to the study itself: Peripheral blood was acquired at first diagnosis, ahead of any therapy whatsoever. Study-wide results and caveats: Classification by a 13 V-J model distinguished ophthalmopathy from stable hyperthyroidism.

This clonotype was seen at least ten times. Its target is unknown. TCR beta CDR3 regions were amplified from RNA. The HTBI primer set served for first-round RT-PCR of the TCR CDR3. TCRdb analysed the multiplex PCR reads with MiXCR anew, one entry per CDR3 protein. The data contain 330,000 or so distinct CDR3 sequences, 15% to 20% of them singletons. The germline CDR1 and CDR2 sequences are MNHEY and SMNVEV (reference sequence). The CDR3 has 14 residues. Trimming removed 1 base at V and 0 bases at J, with 7 bases between. A NOSPECS grade of at least 4, a Clinical Activity Score of at least 3 and duration under 3 months were recorded in ophthalmopathy patients. The PBMCs had their origin in less than 13 ml of fresh peripheral blood.

Specimen: blood. J is TRBJ2-7 and V is TRBV27; D not resolved. The clonotype was recovered from a woman in her 40s with Graves' ophthalmopathy. In nucleotides, the CDR3 is TGTGCCAGCAGTTTATACGGCAGCTCCTACGAGCAGTACTTC. It is translated as CASSLYGSSYEQYF.